These T cell receptor beta chains were read from a single sample in a study of cytomegalovirus exposure and HLA in healthy donors. Here immunoSEQ multiplex PCR was the method, and the copy in TCRdb shows in-frame clones only, minus some. There are roughly 250,000 clones in the sample; more than 75% occur only once, and roughly 1.2% lies in the top ten. The sample consisted of PBMCs. Receptors originate from a young woman in good health and CMV-seropositive. CDR3s include the opening cysteine and the closing phenylalanine or tryptophan. The D gene is left open where the match is weak. The size field is filled for only some rows; it gives once, few, many or a size class.

>TRBV30|TRBJ1-2|few|.
TGTGCCTGGAGTGTACGAGCTTCTAACTATGGCTACACCTTC
CAWSVRASNYGYTF
>TRBV13|TRBJ2-3|.|TRBD1
TGTGCCAGCAGCTTAGGCCAGGGGGCAGGAGATACGCAGTATTTT
CASSLGQGAGDTQYF
>TRBV6-1|TRBJ2-7|few|.
TGTGCCAGCACCCGGTCCCAACGGGACTCCTACGAGCAGTACTTC
CASTRSQRDSYEQYF
>TRBV19|TRBJ2-3|.|.
TGTGCCAGTGGTGGGCTCGTTGGCACAGATACGCAGTATTTT
CASGGLVGTDTQYF
>TRBV5-1|TRBJ2-3|.|TRBD1
TGCGCCAGCAGCTTGGGGACAGGGCCCACAGATACGCAGTATTTT
CASSLGTGPTDTQYF
>TRBV18|TRBJ1-4|.|TRBD1
TGTGCCAGCTCACCAATTGGGACAGGGGCAACTAATGAAAAACTGTTTTTT
CASSPIGTGATNEKLFF
>TRBV6-6|TRBJ1-1|.|.
TGTGCCAGCGACGTGGCCCCTAGAGCTTTCTTT
CASDVAPRAFF
>TRBV19|TRBJ1-5|.|.
TGTGCCAGTAGCGTCGAGCGAAATAGCAATCAGCCCCAGCATTTT
CASSVERNSNQPQHF
>TRBV2|TRBJ1-1|.|TRBD1
TGTGCCAGCACGAATGGACAGGGACAGGGGAGCACTGAAGCTTTCTTT
CASTNGQGQGSTEAFF
>TRBV11-2|TRBJ2-5|.|.
TGTGCCAGCAGCGCGGGACTCGAGGAGACCCAGTACTTC
CASSAGLEETQYF
>TRBV30|TRBJ1-1|.|TRBD1
TGTGCCTGGAGTGAGGGGGCGAGGGTCACTGAAGCTTTCTTT
CAWSEGARVTEAFF
>TRBV18|TRBJ2-7|.|.
TGTGCCAGCTCACTGGGACAGGCTTCGGGGGGCTACGAGCAGTACTTC
CASSLGQASGGYEQYF
>TRBV28|TRBJ1-1|.|TRBD1
TGTGCCAGCCCACCACCGGATTGGACAGGGTTGGGTAACACTGAAGCTTTCTTT
CASPPPDWTGLGNTEAFF
>TRBV19|TRBJ2-3|.|TRBD1
TGTGCCAGTGGGACAGGGAACACAGATACGCAGTATTTT
CASGTGNTDTQYF
>TRBV19|TRBJ2-5|once|TRBD2
TGTGCCAGTAGTATCACAGCGGGAGGCGAGACCCAGTACTTC
CASSITAGGETQYF
>TRBV5-8|TRBJ2-3|.|.
TGTGCCAGCAGCCAAACTCGCACAGATACGCAGTATTTT
CASSQTRTDTQYF
>TRBV7-7|TRBJ2-7|.|TRBD1
TGTGCTAGCAGCTTAGTTCAGGGGGCTTCCTACGAGCAGTACTTC
CASSLVQGASYEQYF
>TRBV5-1|TRBJ1-1|.|.
TGCGCCAGCAGCTTACAGGCGAACACTGAAGCTTTCTTT
CASSLQANTEAFF
>TRBV7-9|TRBJ2-7|.|TRBD1
TGTGCCAGCAGCCCCGGGACAGGGGCCTACGAGCAGTACTTC
CASSPGTGAYEQYF
>TRBV19|TRBJ2-1|.|TRBD2
TGTGCCAGTACCAGGCGGGGGACCTACAATGAGCAGTTCTTC
CASTRRGTYNEQFF
>TRBV19|TRBJ1-2|.|TRBD1
TGTGCCAGTATCCCGCAGGGGGGCTTGAACTATGGCTACACCTTC
CASIPQGGLNYGYTF
>TRBV6-5|TRBJ2-1|.|.
TGTGCCAGCAGTTCCCCAGGAGGACCGGGCTACAATGAGCAGTTCTTC
CASSSPGGPGYNEQFF
>TRBV18|TRBJ1-3|.|.
TGTGCCAGCTCACCACCTGGTACAGGACGACTCTCTGGAAACACCATATATTTT
CASSPPGTGRLSGNTIYF
>TRBV5-1|TRBJ2-7|.|TRBD1
TGCGCCAGCAGCTTAAATCGGGACAGATCCTACGAGCAGTACTTC
CASSLNRDRSYEQYF
>TRBV27|TRBJ2-1|.|.
TGTGCCAGCAGTTTATCGATCCCAGGCCCTTACAATGAGCAGTTCTTC
CASSLSIPGPYNEQFF
>TRBV6-5|TRBJ2-1|.|TRBD1
TGTGCCAGCATGGGGGGACAGGGAAGGGGTGAGCAGTTCTTC
CASMGGQGRGEQFF
>TRBV5-1|TRBJ2-1|.|TRBD1
TGCGCCAGCAGCTTGGGGGGTACCGGGACAGGCCACAATGAGCAGTTCTTC
CASSLGGTGTGHNEQFF
>TRBV7-9|TRBJ2-5|.|.
TGTGCCAGCAGCCCCAACCAAGAGACCCAGTACTTC
CASSPNQETQYF
>TRBV10-1|TRBJ2-1|few|TRBD2
TGCGCCAGCAGTGAGTCGAGACTAGCGGGAGGGAATGAGCAGTTCTTC
CASSESRLAGGNEQFF
>TRBV10-3|TRBJ2-7|.|TRBD1
TGTGCCGTCCGGGACAGGGCCTACGAGCAGTACTTC
CAVRDRAYEQYF
>TRBV4-2|TRBJ2-3|.|.
TGTGCCAGCAGCCAATCTACCCAGGGGCGCACAGATACGCAGTATTTT
CASSQSTQGRTDTQYF
>TRBV28|TRBJ1-1|.|TRBD1
TGTGCCAGCAGTTCGGGCGGAGACAGGGGGGTCACTGAAGCTTTCTTT
CASSSGGDRGVTEAFF
>TRBV5-5|TRBJ1-4|.|TRBD1
TGTGCCAGCAGCTTGGAGGGGACAGGGGGTGAAAAACTGTTTTTT
CASSLEGTGGEKLFF
>TRBV7-3|TRBJ2-7|.|.
TGTGCCAGCAGCCCCGGGGGATCCGAGCAGTACTTC
CASSPGGSEQYF
>TRBV9|TRBJ2-1|.|TRBD2
TGTGCCAGCAGCGTAGGTCCGACTAGCGGGAGGGCCAATGAGCAGTTCTTC
CASSVGPTSGRANEQFF
>TRBV4-2|TRBJ1-5|.|TRBD1
TGTGCCAGCAGCCAAGGGGCAGGGGGCCAGCCCCAGCATTTT
CASSQGAGGQPQHF
>TRBV6-1|TRBJ2-5|.|.
TGTGCCAGCAGTGAATGGGTCGGGGAGACCCAGTACTTC
CASSEWVGETQYF
>TRBV30|TRBJ1-2|few|.
TGTGCCTGGAGTGTACGACAGTCGGGCTATGGCTACACCTTC
CAWSVRQSGYGYTF
>TRBV19|TRBJ2-1|.|TRBD2
TGTGCCAGTAGGGGACTAGCGGTAAACAATGAGCAGTTCTTC
CASRGLAVNNEQFF
>TRBV28|TRBJ1-2|.|.
TGTGCCAGCAGTTTGGGAGGGGCCTATGGCTACACCTTC
CASSLGGAYGYTF
>TRBV5-1|TRBJ1-1|.|.
TGCGCCAGCACTCCAGGGTGGGGAAATGAAGCTTTCTTT
CASTPGWGNEAFF
>TRBV7-2|TRBJ2-4|once|TRBD2
TGTGCCAGCAGCCCGCGACTAGCGGGAGTGATGGGCAAAAACATTCAGTACTTC
CASSPRLAGVMGKNIQYF
>TRBV2|TRBJ2-7|.|.
TGTGCCAGCAGTCGCGGACAGAACCAGAGCTTC
CASSRGQNQSF
>TRBV19|TRBJ2-6|.|TRBD1
TGTGCCAGTACCCTCACAGGGGCTGGGGCCAACGTCCTGACTTTC
CASTLTGAGANVLTF
>TRBV5-1|TRBJ2-3|.|.
TGCGCCAGCAGCTTCACATCTCAGGCAGATACGCAGTATTTT
CASSFTSQADTQYF